A single sample is the source of the 18 T cell receptor beta chains below, sequenced in a study of graft-versus-host responses after intestinal transplantation (dated by TCRdb to 2020 to 2022). The library was prepared using the immunoSEQ multiplex PCR assay. TCRdb limited this immuneACCESS table to in-frame rearrangements with V and J called. A share of clones is missing; checked studies link under half to unresolved V genes, and the rest is unexplained. In this sample the table shows over 45,000 clones, about 94% of which occur a single time. Together, the top ten hold approximately 0.4% of the sample. The time point label of this sample denotes: cells obtained before transplantation from donor or recipient. The antigens for these receptors are not known. This specimen consisted of unstimulated CD4+ T cells sorted from spleen or lymph node cells, obtained before transplant. Receptors were obtained from a human donor who was the organ donor for an intestinal transplant.

The chain has TRBV5-1 and TRBJ2-5, with no clear D. The germline V gene has CDR1 SGHRS and CDR2 YFSETQ. The CDR3 sequence is 15 residues long. V was clipped by 1 base and J by 2 bases, with 12 bases between them. DNA of the CDR3: TGCGCCAGCAGCTTGTCCCTCCCCCCGCAAGAGACCCAGTACTTC. It encodes CASSLSLPPQETQYF.

J is TRBJ2-2 and V is TRBV30; tentative D call: TRBD2 (6 bases). The CDR3 has 17 residues. Germline CDR1 and CDR2: GTSNPN and SVGIG (reference sequence). With 0 bases removed from V and 4 bases from J, the gap between germline ends came to 18 bases. The CDR3 sequence is CAWSVRLASEATGELFF. The CDR3 DNA follows: TGTGCCTGGAGTGTACGTTTGGCTAGCGAGGCCACCGGGGAGCTGTTTTTT.

The chain has TRBV5-4 and TRBJ2-3; maybe TRBD2 (5 bases). The germline V gene has CDR1 SGHNT and CDR2 YYREEE (reference sequence). The germline V and J ends were trimmed by 0 bases and 5 bases, with 16 bases remaining between them. CDR3 size: 16 residues. CDR3 in DNA: TGTGCCAGCAGCTTGGGCCCCACTAGAGAGGGAGATACGCAGTATTTT. It specifies CASSLGPTREGDTQYF.

The chain combines TRBV11-2 with TRBJ2-3; 9 bases match TRBD2. Looked up from germline, CDR1 is SGHAT and CDR2 is FQNNGV. V shed 3 bases, J shed 2 bases, and the junction held 12 bases outside the gene matches. The CDR3 contains 18 residues. The DNA of the CDR3 is TGTGCCAGCAGCTTCCCACTATTAGCGGGGGACACCACAGATACGCAGTATTTT. The encoded protein is CASSFPLLAGDTTDTQYF.

The chain combines TRBV5-1 with TRBJ1-2, with 7 bases matching TRBD1. The CDR3 consists of 15 residues. Germline V gene lookup returns CDR1 SGHRS and CDR2 YFSETQ. V shed 0 bases, J shed 1 base, and the junction held 3 bases outside the gene matches. CDR3 nucleotide sequence: TGCGCCAGCAGCTTGGCAGGGGGTTATAACTATGGCTACACCTTC. Its protein is CASSLAGGYNYGYTF. The variable domain in full, completed from reference TRBV5-1 and TRBJ1-2, reads KAGVTQTPRYLIKTRGQQVTLSCSPISGHRSVSWYQQTPGQGLQFLFEYFSETQRNKGNFPGRFSGRQFSNSRSEMNVSTLELGDSALYLCASSLAGGYNYGYTFGSGTRLTVV.

The chain links TRBV9 to TRBJ2-3; weak D call: TRBD1 (6 bases). Germline lookup yields CDR1 SGDLS and CDR2 YYNGEE. This CDR3 has 13 amino acids. Trimming removed 3 bases at V and 1 base at J, with 6 bases between. The CDR3, as DNA: TGTGCCAGCAGCGAGGGGGGCACAGATACGCAGTATTTT. Encoded protein: CASSEGGTDTQYF.

The rearrangement joins TRBV21-1 to TRBJ2-2; the table gives TRBD2 as D, unverified against the DNA. TRBV21-1 is a pseudogene segment. This CDR3 is 18 amino acids long. In nucleotides, the CDR3 is TGTGCCAGCAGCAAAGTGGGGTGGCGGGGTTTTAACACCGGGGAGCTGTTTTTT. Residues: CASSKVGWRGFNTGELFF.

The V and J genes are TRBV7-9 and TRBJ2-3; D remains unclear. V gave up 5 bases and J gave up 4 bases, with 10 bases separating them. CDR1 is SEHNR, CDR2 FQNEAQ, per germline (reference sequence). The CDR3 spans 13 residues. The CDR3 sequence is CASSTRVPDTQYF. The CDR3 region has the DNA TGTGCCAGCAGCACCCGAGTCCCAGATACGCAGTATTTT.

This chain uses TRBV5-4 with TRBJ1-6; D is undetermined. V lost 0 bases and J 8 bases, leaving 6 bases between the germline ends. The CDR3 spans 13 residues. Per germline, CDR1 SGHNT and CDR2 YYREEE (reference sequence). The CDR3 region has the DNA TGTGCCAGCAGCTTGGCTACGTATTCACCCCTCCACTTT. It encodes CASSLATYSPLHF.

V usage is TRBV7-2 and J usage is TRBJ1-2, with TRBD1 identical over 9 bases. The CDR3 has 12 amino acids. After removal of 5 bases from V and 8 bases from J, the junction contained 3 bases not matched to a gene. The germline V gene encodes CDR1 SGHTA and CDR2 FQGNSA. This chain's CDR3 is CASSRDRVGYTF. DNA for the CDR3: TGTGCCAGCAGCAGGGACAGGGTCGGCTACACCTTC.

The V call is TRBV10-2, the J call TRBJ2-1; possibly TRBD1 for D (6 bases). The CDR3 loop spans 13 amino acids. V gave up 5 bases and J gave up 4 bases, with 9 bases separating them. Germline V lookup: CDR1 WSHSY, CDR2 SAAADI. The CDR3 loop reads CASSPQGYNEQFF. CDR3 DNA sequence: TGCGCCAGCAGTCCACAGGGTTACAATGAGCAGTTCTTC.

This chain uses TRBV27 with TRBJ2-7; TRBD1 matches at 8 bases. Germline-derived CDR1 and CDR2 are MNHEY and SMNVEV (reference sequence). This CDR3 contains 16 residues. Trimming took 1 base from V and 2 from J; bases not matched to a gene: 7. The CDR3 here is CASSLLAGTGTYEQYF. CDR3 DNA: TGTGCCAGCAGTTTATTAGCCGGGACAGGAACCTACGAGCAGTACTTC.

V gene TRBV18 combines with J gene TRBJ1-1; tentatively, D is TRBD1 (5 bases). Trimming removed 4 bases from V and 6 bases from J, with 21 bases in between. The CDR3 is 16 amino acids. Germline CDR1 and CDR2: KGHSH and LQKENI. The CDR3: CASSLQAPGNKAEAFF. CDR3 nucleotide sequence: TGTGCCAGCTCACTCCAGGCCCCAGGGAATAAGGCTGAAGCTTTCTTT. Full variable domain (missing parts from reference TRBV18 and TRBJ1-1): NAGVMQNPRHLVRRRGQEARLRCSPMKGHSHVYWYRQLPEEGLKFMVYLQKENIIDESGMPKERFSAEFPKEGPSILRIQQVVRGDSAAYFCASSLQAPGNKAEAFFGQGTRLTVV.

The chain links TRBV5-4 to TRBJ1-4; TRBD1 aligns across 10 bases. V lost 4 bases to trimming and J lost 4 bases; unmatched junction nucleotides: 1. Germline CDR1 reads SGHNT; CDR2 reads YYREEE (reference sequence). CDR3 length: 14 amino acids. The CDR3 loop is CASSRTGGNEKLFF. CDR3 nucleotide sequence: TGTGCCAGCAGCCGGACAGGGGGTAATGAAAAACTGTTTTTT.

The chain employs TRBV5-1 and TRBJ2-1; 10 bases agree with TRBD2. This CDR3 is built from 15 residues. The germline CDR1 and CDR2 sequences are SGHRS and YFSETQ. Trimming removed 2 bases from V and 6 bases from J; junction bases left unmatched: 5. The CDR3 reads CASSFPGLASNEQFF. In DNA form, the CDR3 reads TGCGCCAGCAGCTTCCCGGGACTAGCGAGCAATGAGCAGTTCTTC. The full variable domain, its missing parts supplied by reference TRBV5-1 and TRBJ2-1, is KAGVTQTPRYLIKTRGQQVTLSCSPISGHRSVSWYQQTPGQGLQFLFEYFSETQRNKGNFPGRFSGRQFSNSRSEMNVSTLELGDSALYLCASSFPGLASNEQFFGPGTRLTVL.

The CDR3 region is CASSLGHLHF. The CDR3 coding sequence is TGCGCCAGCAGCTTGGGACACCTCCACTTT. The rearrangement links TRBV5-1 to TRBJ1-6, with no clear D. CDR1 and CDR2 from the germline V gene are SGHRS and YFSETQ. Trimming took 0 bases from V and 15 from J, leaving 4 bases between them. The CDR3 runs to 10 residues.

The gene calls are TRBV6-5 and TRBJ1-2; D gene unclear. V lost 6 bases, J lost 4 bases, and 9 bases lay in between. The CDR3 extends over 12 amino acids. Per germline, CDR1 MNHEY and CDR2 SVGAGI. CDR3 in DNA: TGTGCCAGCAGGTCCCGAGGCTATGGCTACACCTTC. This codes for CASRSRGYGYTF.

The rearrangement uses TRBV18 and TRBJ2-1; D gene ambiguous. The V and J ends lost 3 bases and 5 bases respectively, with 11 bases between them. The CDR3 runs to 14 residues. Per the germline V gene, CDR1 is KGHSH and CDR2 is LQKENI. As DNA, the CDR3 is TGTGCCAGCTCACCGATTGAGGCCCACAATGAGCAGTTCTTC. It specifies CASSPIEAHNEQFF.